This T cell receptor beta chain comes out of a study of beta chain features in type 1 diabetes (dated by TCRdb to between 2018 and 2020). For the wider study: Mean age, gender distribution, total cell number and subset yield did not differ between patients and healthy donors. Regulatory and stem cell-like memory subsets were isolated from only 8 patients and about eight healthy donors, whereas naive and central memory subsets came from all 30 or so donors. A total of about 100,000,000 sorted cells were examined across all samples, and RNA yield correlated strongly with the number of cells per subset. The study compared TCRB repertoires of sorted circulating CD4+ T cell subsets between recently diagnosed type 1 diabetes patients and matched healthy donors. Paper-wide results and their limitations: HLA sub-analyses involved small numbers of individuals, so any influence of HLA type on TCRB rearrangement remained unresolved. Shorter templates might be favored by PCR, yet because patient and control samples were amplified and corrected together, any such skew would affect both groups equally. A moderate but significant shortening of TCRB CDR3 length was observed in type 1 diabetes patients in all four CD4+ subsets. At VDJ recombination sites, patients with type 1 diabetes made fewer insertions and deleted more nucleotides, a pattern implying thymic rearrangement abnormalities. Sequencing cDNA rather than genomic DNA could over-represent highly expressing activated cells, although activation and CD3 levels did not differ between groups. Naive, central memory and regulatory TCRB repertoires appeared to be more similar among patients than among healthy donors.

Each donor gave one peripheral blood draw, approximately 110 mL on average, collected into heparinised tubes. A BD FACSAria II was used to sort naive, central memory, regulatory and stem cell-like memory CD4+ T cells with a panel that included CD45RO, CCR7, CD25, CD127, CD95 and CD27. A purity above 98% was achieved for all sorted populations. PBMCs were isolated immediately by Lymphoprep density gradient centrifugation and stained directly without culture. So that batch effects would be minimized, each experiment stained and sorted samples in pairs, pairing one healthy donor with one patient. The entire isolated RNA was reverse transcribed using the High Capacity cDNA Reverse Transcription Kit, and thus expressed TCRB transcripts were sequenced. Survey-depth immunoSEQ sequencing was performed on stem cell-like memory T cell samples, with an average of about 1.01 million total reads per sample. Sorted cells were lysed in RLT buffer and RNA was extracted with DNase-treated RNeasy Micro or Mini kits, depending on cell number. Each cell subset was processed separately to prevent cross-contamination, with patient and healthy donor samples processed together. Using the immunoSEQ multiplex PCR, TCRB sequences were amplified from cDNA into 87-bp fragments spanning the CDR3 region. Amplicons were sequenced on the Illumina HiSeq platform. The source study handled its data this way. Synthetic template baselines were used to correct PCR bias computationally, reads within Hamming distance 2 were collapsed, and singletons that could not be merged were discarded. Reads were aligned to IMGT to assign V, D and J genes, CDR3 length, and insertions or deletions at six rearrangement sites. Within each subset, clonotype counts were normalized to sorted cell number, after which true diversity and Gini coefficients were computed with the tcR R package. The overlap coefficient, calculated on TCRB nucleotide sequences, was used to measure repertoire sharing. TCRdb retrieved this table from immuneACCESS and kept in-frame rearrangements only. Not all clones are present; in checked studies, unresolved V genes account for under half, and no reason is known for the remainder. Clone size and V and J calls were adopted from that table, with D and trimming inferred from the DNA. The sample contains about 110,000 clones, roughly 43% of them found a single time. The top ten clonotypes cover about 0.063% of the sample.

In regard to this clone: No antigen is known for it. No base qualities exist here, and no much larger clone lies one base off it.

This clonotype was obtained from a woman aged 18-29 years in good health. Sequenced: stem cell memory CD4+ T cells from blood. What this sample's cell subset or site label stands for: stem cell-like memory CD4+ T cells.

This receptor has the CDR3 CASSLRGTHYEQYF. In nucleotide form, the sequence is TGCGCCAGCAGCTTGCGCGGGACTCACTACGAGCAGTACTTC. The sequence is built from TRBV5-1 and TRBJ2-7; perhaps TRBD2 is the D gene, with 6 bases matching. According to the germline V gene, CDR1 reads SGHRS and CDR2 reads YFSETQ. The CDR3 contains 14 residues, cysteine and phenylalanine counted. Only the CDR3 DNA is retained, 42 bases long and in frame from the first base. The V and J ends are trimmed by 1 base and 3 bases, leaving 11 bases between them. When the CDR3 is completed using the reference TRBV5-1 and TRBJ2-7 genes on either side, the full variable domain is KAGVTQTPRYLIKTRGQQVTLSCSPISGHRSVSWYQQTPGQGLQFLFEYFSETQRNKGNFPGRFSGRQFSNSRSEMNVSTLELGDSALYLCASSLRGTHYEQYFGPGTRLTVT.